One sample yielded the 30 T cell receptor beta chains listed below, sequenced in a study of T cell responses to AZD1222 COVID-19 vaccine. The data were produced by immunoSEQ multiplex PCR, yet TCRdb's version contains in-frame clones alone and is incomplete. Altogether about 110,000 clones are present, over 80% being singletons, with the ten largest covering roughly 7.9%. This sample comprised peripheral blood, obtained 28 days after the second AZD1222 dose. The receptors come from an adult who received the AZD1222 COVID-19 vaccine.

V is TRBV28 and J is TRBJ1-5, with D perhaps TRBD1 (5 bases). The CDR3 covers 19 residues. Germline V gene lookup returns CDR1 MDHEN and CDR2 SYDVKM. The V end lost 1 base, the J end lost 7 bases, and 26 bases lay between the germline ends. CDR3 residues: CASSLFSDMAPAVFQPQHF. The CDR3 nucleotides are TGTGCCAGCAGTTTATTCTCGGACATGGCCCCGGCGGTCTTCCAGCCCCAGCATTTT. The entire variable domain, with the rest obtained from reference TRBV28 and TRBJ1-5, is as follows: DVKVTQSSRYLVKRTGEKVFLECVQDMDHENMFWYRQDPGLGLRLIYFSYDVKMKEKGDIPEGYSVSREKKERFSLILESASTNQTSMYLCASSLFSDMAPAVFQPQHFGDGTRLSIL.

CDR3 bases: TGTGCCAGCAGCTTAGGGGGACTAGCGGGGGAAAACTACAATGAGCAGTTCTTC. It codes for CASSLGGLAGENYNEQFF. The chain recombines TRBV13 with TRBJ2-1; 14 positions match TRBD2. The V segment lost 0 bases and the J segment 3 bases; nucleotides outside the gene matches: 4. This CDR3 has 18 residues. Germline CDR1 reads PRHDT; CDR2 reads FYEKMQ (reference sequence).

The V call is TRBV19, the J call TRBJ1-6; no reliable D call. The CDR3 length is 16 residues. Germline CDR1 is LNHDA and CDR2 is SQIVND (reference sequence). V was clipped by 9 bases and J by 0 bases, with 15 bases between them. The chain's CDR3 is CASMQAKSSYNSPLHF. The CDR3 bases are TGTGCCAGCATGCAGGCCAAAAGCTCCTATAATTCACCCCTCCACTTT.

The chain employs TRBV7-9 and TRBJ1-1; maybe TRBD1 (5 bases). This CDR3 region has 14 residues. V was trimmed by 5 bases and J by 2 bases, leaving 12 bases between them. CDR1 SEHNR and CDR2 FQNEAQ come from the germline V gene (reference sequence). DNA for the CDR3: TGTGCCAGCAGCGTCACGGGGGGTAACACTGAAGCTTTCTTT. Its translation: CASSVTGGNTEAFF.

The gene calls are TRBV7-6 and TRBJ2-1; D gene unclear. V was clipped by 3 bases and J by 8 bases, with 14 bases between them. The CDR3 runs to 14 residues. Germline V gene lookup returns CDR1 SGHVS and CDR2 FNYEAQ. The CDR3, as DNA: TGTGCCAGCAGCTTCTCGGCCGGCTGGGATGAGCAGTTCTTC. Its translation: CASSFSAGWDEQFF.

J is TRBJ2-3 and V is TRBV5-1; TRBD1 is a possible D gene (6 bases). The germline V gene encodes CDR1 SGHRS and CDR2 YFSETQ. V lost 0 bases and J 5 bases, leaving 10 bases between the germline ends. This CDR3 has 14 residues. The CDR3 DNA reads as TGCGCCAGCAGCTTGGAACAGGGAAGAGATACGCAGTATTTT. As protein: CASSLEQGRDTQYF.

Worth noting for this clone: Other DNA sequences in this specimen translate into the identical CDR3. This chain uses TRBV5-1 with TRBJ1-1; D remains unclear. The germline V gene encodes CDR1 SGHRS and CDR2 YFSETQ. The V gene lost 5 bases and the J gene lost 4 bases, with 12 bases spanning the gap. CDR3 length equals 13 residues. CDR3 in amino acids: CASSLSRATEAFF. The CDR3 DNA reads as TGCGCCAGCAGTTTATCCCGGGCCACTGAAGCTTTCTTT. Based on the CDR3 plus reference TRBV5-1 and TRBJ1-1, the full variable domain is KAGVTQTPRYLIKTRGQQVTLSCSPISGHRSVSWYQQTPGQGLQFLFEYFSETQRNKGNFPGRFSGRQFSNSRSEMNVSTLELGDSALYLCASSLSRATEAFFGQGTRLTVV.

This clone occurred once. The V gene is TRBV7-9, the J gene TRBJ2-7, with D perhaps matching TRBD1 (6 bases). Trimming stripped 8 bases from V and 0 bases from J, with 14 bases between. CDR1 and CDR2 (germline): SEHNR, FQNEAQ (reference sequence). The CDR3 is made up of 14 amino acids. The CDR3 DNA follows: TGTGCCAGCGCCGGACAGCAGGCCTCCTACGAGCAGTACTTC. This sequence encodes CASAGQQASYEQYF. The full variable domain, its missing parts supplied by reference TRBV7-9 and TRBJ2-7, is DTGVSQNPRHKITKRGQNVTFRCDPISEHNRLYWYRQTLGQGPEFLTYFQNEAQLEKSRLLSDRFSAERPKGSFSTLEIQRTEQGDSAMYLCASAGQQASYEQYFGPGTRLTVT.

CDR3 coding DNA: TGTGCCAGTAGAAGGGAGGGGCAGGGCGGCTACGAGCAGTACTTC. Protein sequence: CASRREGQGGYEQYF. V usage is TRBV19 and J usage is TRBJ2-7; 7 bases are a match to TRBD2. The CDR3 covers 15 residues. The germline CDR1 and CDR2 sequences are LNHDA and SQIVND (reference sequence). The ends lost 6 bases at V and 3 bases at J; junction bases unmatched: 11.

V usage is TRBV5-1 and J usage is TRBJ1-6; D not certain. CDR1 and CDR2 (germline): SGHRS, YFSETQ. Trimming cost V 0 bases and J 6 bases, with 10 bases left between them. This CDR3 region has 15 residues. The CDR3 protein is CASSLETPTNSPLHF. As DNA, the CDR3 is TGCGCCAGCAGCTTGGAAACTCCCACTAATTCACCCCTCCACTTT. Drawing the rest from reference TRBV5-1 and TRBJ1-6, the complete variable domain is KAGVTQTPRYLIKTRGQQVTLSCSPISGHRSVSWYQQTPGQGLQFLFEYFSETQRNKGNFPGRFSGRQFSNSRSEMNVSTLELGDSALYLCASSLETPTNSPLHFGNGTRLTVT.

The chain has TRBV5-1 and TRBJ1-3; no reliable D call. CDR3 length: 14 amino acids. Germline CDR1 SGHRS, CDR2 YFSETQ. Deletions cut 0 bases from V and 4 bases from J, with 8 bases between. CDR3 in amino acids: CASSLGGPGNTIYF. The CDR3 nucleotides read TGCGCCAGCAGCTTGGGTGGTCCAGGAAACACCATATATTTT.

The rearrangement uses TRBV20-1 and TRBJ2-7; D gene ambiguous. The length of the CDR3 is 11 residues. Germline values: CDR1 DFQATT, CDR2 SNEGSKA (reference sequence). This chain's CDR3 is CLNHSFYEQYF. The CDR3 nucleotides are TGCCTTAATCACTCATTCTACGAGCAGTACTTC.

CDR3 nucleotide sequence: TGTGCCAGCAGCCCACTCCCACCCCCGAACACCGGGGAGCTGTTTTTT. This gives the protein CASSPLPPPNTGELFF. V usage is TRBV3-1 (or the pseudogene TRBV3-2) and J usage is TRBJ2-2; D uncertain. The CDR3 runs to 16 residues. The germline gives CDR1 LGHDT, CDR2 YNNKEL (reference sequence). The V end lost 4 bases, the J end lost 0 bases, and 12 bases lay between the germline ends.

The V gene is TRBV28, the J gene TRBJ1-5; D gene uncertain. This CDR3 has 12 residues. The V and J ends lost 7 bases and 3 bases respectively, with 7 bases between them. CDR1 is MDHEN and CDR2 is SYDVKM in the germline V gene. CDR3 loop: CASITANQPQHF. Here the CDR3 DNA reads TGTGCCAGCATTACAGCCAATCAGCCCCAGCATTTT.

Ten or more counts support this clone. The chain uses TRBV6-5 and TRBJ1-6, with D unresolved. CDR1 MNHEY and CDR2 SVGAGI come from the germline V gene. V lost 6 bases and J 9 bases, leaving 15 bases between the germline ends. This CDR3 contains 14 residues. The CDR3: CASRNSGLRSPLHF. The DNA for the CDR3 is TGTGCCAGCAGGAACTCAGGTTTGCGTTCACCCCTCCACTTT.

V gene TRBV11-2 combines with J gene TRBJ2-2; D is ambiguous. The CDR3 has 15 residues. Germline V lookup: CDR1 SGHAT, CDR2 FQNNGV. V was trimmed by 1 base and J by 3 bases, leaving 9 bases between them. The CDR3 coding sequence is TGTGCCAGCAGCTTAGTGCAAAGTTACACCGGGGAGCTGTTTTTT. It codes for CASSLVQSYTGELFF.

This clone has only one observation. The CDR3 loop is CASSQAGILHTF. The DNA of the CDR3 is TGTGCCAGCAGCCAAGCCGGGATATTACACACCTTC. The chain carries TRBV14 and TRBJ1-2, with D unresolved. CDR3 length: 12 amino acids. V was cut by 1 base and J by 12 bases, with 12 bases left in between. CDR1 is SGHDN, CDR2 FVKESK, per germline.

This clone was detected many times. V is TRBV11-3 and J is TRBJ2-1; D call uncertain. V was trimmed by 5 bases and J by 1 base, leaving 15 bases between them. This CDR3 is 16 amino acids long. Germline V gene sequence: CDR1 SGHNT, CDR2 YENEEA. The CDR3 coding sequence is TGTGCCAGCAGCGCTCGTGGGTTGGGATCCTACAATGAGCAGTTCTTC. This codes for CASSARGLGSYNEQFF.

This clone was counted a single time. The chain employs TRBV28 and TRBJ1-2; 8 bases are shared with TRBD1. Trimming removed 2 bases from V and 6 bases from J; junction bases left unmatched: 8. This CDR3 region has 15 residues. Germline V gene data show CDR1 as MDHEN and CDR2 as SYDVKM. Here the CDR3 reads CASSLRVQGADGYTF. CDR3 in DNA: TGTGCCAGCAGTTTACGTGTGCAGGGGGCTGATGGCTACACCTTC.

Concerning this clone: The sample carries other DNA sequences with the same CDR3. The CDR3 spells CASSLSQGGTGELFF. The DNA for the CDR3 is TGTGCCAGCAGTTTATCCCAGGGAGGGACCGGGGAGCTGTTTTTT. The chain combines TRBV28 with TRBJ2-2, with TRBD2 identical over 7 bases. With V trimmed by 1 base and J by 5 bases, 4 bases remained unmatched. This CDR3 spans 15 amino acids. Germline CDR1 reads MDHEN; CDR2 reads SYDVKM.

The gene calls are TRBV19 and TRBJ2-7; the match to TRBD2 covers 10 bases. V shed 3 bases and J 4 bases; nucleotides not matched to a gene: 3. The CDR3 contains 14 residues. The V gene's germline CDR1 is LNHDA and CDR2 SQIVND (reference sequence). The CDR3 region is CASSIGLAVYEQYF. The CDR3 bases are TGTGCCAGTAGTATTGGACTAGCGGTATACGAGCAGTACTTC.

This clone was recorded only once. The genes are TRBV6-5 and TRBJ1-1; maybe TRBD1 (6 bases). V was clipped by 6 bases and J by 7 bases, with 18 bases between them. Germline lookup yields CDR1 MNHEY and CDR2 SVGAGI. The CDR3 spans 14 residues. CDR3 region: CASSQGAGDLEAFF. DNA for the CDR3: TGTGCCAGCAGCCAAGGGGCAGGGGATCTTGAAGCTTTCTTT.

The chain is built from TRBV6-5 and TRBJ1-5; a possible D gene is TRBD1 (5 bases). Germline V gene sequence: CDR1 MNHEY, CDR2 SVGAGI. The V gene lost 0 bases and the J gene lost 4 bases, with 10 bases spanning the gap. The length of the CDR3 is 15 residues. The CDR3 DNA reads TGTGCCAGCAGTTACTCGAGGCAGGGAAATCAGCCCCAGCATTTT. Translating it yields CASSYSRQGNQPQHF.

This chain connects TRBV12-3 or TRBV12-4 to TRBJ2-7, with D possibly being TRBD1 (5 bases). The V gene lost 5 bases and the J gene lost 4 bases, with 6 bases spanning the gap. The CDR3 has 11 residues. The CDR3 loop is CASSPGYEQYF. The DNA of the CDR3 is TGTGCCAGCAGTCCAGGGTACGAGCAGTACTTC.

With regard to this clone: One end of the junction is discordant with germline, which a read error may explain. The J gene is TRBJ2-1, the V gene TRBV10-1; TRBD1 might be the D (5 bases). The CDR3 has 14 amino acids. Germline CDR1 and CDR2: WNHNN and SYGVQD (reference sequence). The chain's CDR3 is CASGEADSTNEQFF. CDR3 nucleotide sequence: TGCGCCAGCGGTGAGGCCGACAGCACAAATGAGCAGTTCTTC.

V and J are TRBV7-2 and TRBJ2-1, with 12 bases aligning to TRBD2. This CDR3 is 16 amino acids long. The V and J ends lost 5 bases and 6 bases, in that order; junction bases with no gene match: 8. Germline V gives CDR1 SGHTA, CDR2 FQGNSA. The CDR3 spells CASSPTPSGRGNEQFF. The CDR3 DNA reads as TGTGCCAGCAGCCCGACCCCTAGCGGGAGGGGCAATGAGCAGTTCTTC.

The J gene is TRBJ1-3, the V gene TRBV2, with a weak D call TRBD1 (5 bases). CDR1 SNHLY and CDR2 FYNNEI come from the germline V gene. V lost 1 base, J lost 3 bases, and 16 bases lay in between. The CDR3 is made up of 17 amino acids. CDR3 bases: TGTGCCAGCAGTGAAGTGTGGCTGGGGCTAGGTGGAAACACCATATATTTT. This sequence encodes CASSEVWLGLGGNTIYF.

This clone was picked up one time. The rearrangement joins TRBV18 to TRBJ2-7, with TRBD2 matching over 10 bases. With V trimmed by 3 bases and J by 3 bases, 8 bases remained unmatched. Germline loops: CDR1 KGHSH, CDR2 LQKENI. There are 16 residues in the CDR3. CDR3 amino acids: CASSPSLAGIHYEQYF. The DNA for the CDR3 is TGTGCCAGCTCACCCTCACTAGCGGGGATACACTACGAGCAGTACTTC. Based on the CDR3 plus reference TRBV18 and TRBJ2-7, the full variable domain is NAGVMQNPRHLVRRRGQEARLRCSPMKGHSHVYWYRQLPEEGLKFMVYLQKENIIDESGMPKERFSAEFPKEGPSILRIQQVVRGDSAAYFCASSPSLAGIHYEQYFGPGTRLTVT.

The chain uses TRBV7-2 and TRBJ1-2; 7 bases agree with TRBD1. V lost 5 bases, J lost 7 bases, and 7 bases stayed unmatched. Germline V gene lookup returns CDR1 SGHTA and CDR2 FQGNSA. The CDR3 is 13 amino acids. This chain's CDR3 is CASSPRQGIGYTF. CDR3 coding DNA: TGTGCCAGCAGCCCTAGACAGGGTATTGGCTACACCTTC.

The rearrangement uses TRBV4-1 and TRBJ1-1; 8 bases align to TRBD1. Germline CDR1 and CDR2: MGHRA and YSYEKL. V dropped 2 bases and J dropped 3; count of bases not matched to a gene: 8. This CDR3 has 16 amino acids. The chain's CDR3 is CASSQSPGGADTEAFF. The CDR3 nucleotides are TGCGCCAGCAGCCAATCCCCAGGGGGCGCAGACACTGAAGCTTTCTTT.